The 25 T cell receptor beta chains below all came from one sample that was sequenced in a study of T cell repertoires in aging, cancer and after chemotherapy. Peripheral blood genomic DNA, not sorted cells or RNA, was the template. Multiplex touch-down PCR with TRB-A/B primers amplified rearranged V-D-J TRB sequences. TCRdb passed the multiplex PCR reads through MiXCR, listing each CDR3 protein once. In the table there are roughly 6,000 distinct CDR3 sequences, roughly 29% of which are singletons. Specimen: blood. These receptors all stem from a human donor in good health.

The chain couples TRBV28 to TRBJ1-6; D is unclear. The CDR3 has 13 amino acids. V was shortened by 2 bases and J by 6 bases, with 5 bases between the two germline ends. The germline gives CDR1 MDHEN, CDR2 SYDVKM. For the CDR3, the DNA is TGTGCCAGCAGTTTAAGATTTAATTCACCCCTCCACTTT. This codes for CASSLRFNSPLHF. The variable domain in full, with the rest retrieved from reference TRBV28 and TRBJ1-6, is DVKVTQSSRYLVKRTGEKVFLECVQDMDHENMFWYRQDPGLGLRLIYFSYDVKMKEKGDIPEGYSVSREKKERFSLILESASTNQTSMYLCASSLRFNSPLHFGNGTRLTVT.

J is TRBJ1-2 and V is TRBV5-4; possible D gene TRBD1, 6 bases. From germline, CDR1 is SGHNT and CDR2 YYREEE (reference sequence). The CDR3 is made up of 15 amino acids. V gave up 0 bases and J gave up 5 bases, with 14 bases separating them. In DNA, the CDR3 is TGTGCCAGCAGCTTGGAGAGGGGGGGCGCATATGGCTACACCTTC. Residues: CASSLERGGAYGYTF.

This clonotype was recorded only once. Likely a read error: the CDR3 ends without its conserved phenylalanine or tryptophan. The rearrangement joins TRBV7-6 to TRBJ2-3, with D perhaps TRBD2 (5 bases). Germline CDR1 SGHVS, CDR2 FNYEAQ. CDR3 length: 16 residues. V lost 3 bases and J lost 2, with 15 bases in between. CDR3 bases: TGTGCCAGCAGCTTGGTTAGCGCGGCCCTCACAGATACGCAGTATATT. Protein product: CASSLVSAALTDTQYI.

This sequence joins TRBV11-3 and TRBJ1-6; TRBD1 matches 8 bases. CDR3 length: 14 amino acids. Germline assignment: CDR1 SGHNT and CDR2 YENEEA. V gave up 4 bases and J gave up 14 bases; unmatched junction bases: 10. The CDR3 spells CASSWGTGDPTLHF. Here the CDR3 DNA reads TGTGCCAGCAGCTGGGGGACAGGCGATCCCACCCTCCACTTT. The variable domain in full, with the rest retrieved from reference TRBV11-3 and TRBJ1-6, is EAGVVQSPRYKIIEKKQPVAFWCNPISGHNTLYWYLQNLGQGPELLIRYENEEAVDDSQLPKDRFSAERLKGVDSTLKIQPAELGDSAVYLCASSWGTGDPTLHFGNGTRLTVT.

The chain carries TRBV12-3 or TRBV12-4 and TRBJ2-1; 10 bases map to TRBD2. CDR3 length: 16 residues. Trimming took 7 bases from V and 5 from J; bases not matched to a gene: 11. CDR3 in amino acids: CASTYSGGSLNNEQFF. For the CDR3, the DNA is TGTGCCAGCACCTATAGCGGGGGGTCTCTCAACAATGAGCAGTTCTTC.

V usage is TRBV5-5 and J usage is TRBJ1-1; 10 positions match TRBD1. V dropped 4 bases and J dropped 7; count of bases not matched to a gene: 4. Looked up from germline, CDR1 is SGHKS and CDR2 is YYEKEE (reference sequence). CDR3 length: 13 amino acids. The chain's CDR3 is CASSHGQGGEAFF. The CDR3 coding sequence is TGTGCCAGCAGCCATGGACAGGGGGGTGAAGCTTTCTTT.

The chain carries TRBV29-1 and TRBJ1-2; 7 bases align to TRBD1. The length of the CDR3 is 12 residues. Losses at the gene ends were 2 bases for V and 4 bases for J; bases not matched to a gene: 1. The germline gives CDR1 SQVTM, CDR2 ANQGSEA. CDR3 DNA sequence: TGCAGCGTTGAATGGGACAGCTATGGCTACACCTTC. This codes for CSVEWDSYGYTF.

This clonotype has only one observation. Being one base from a much bigger clone, this may be a read error. The genes are TRBV13 and TRBJ2-3; D is unclear. In germline, CDR1 is PRHDT, CDR2 FYEKMQ (reference sequence). The CDR3 spans 15 residues. The CDR3 DNA is TGTGCCAGCAGCCCGAAGCTACCGGTTGCAGATGCGCAGTATTTT. It yields the protein CASSPKLPVADAQYF.

This sequence joins TRBV5-5 and TRBJ2-7, with TRBD1 as a possible D gene (6 bases). V was trimmed by 0 bases and J by 3 bases, leaving 13 bases between them. CDR1 is SGHKS and CDR2 is YYEKEE in the germline V gene (reference sequence). CDR3 length: 15 amino acids. The CDR3 protein is CASSLGAGERYEQYF. The CDR3 bases are TGTGCCAGCAGCTTGGGGGCAGGGGAACGCTACGAGCAGTACTTC. Variable domain in full (rest from reference TRBV5-5 and TRBJ2-7): DAGVTQSPTHLIKTRGQQVTLRCSPISGHKSVSWYQQVLGQGPQFIFQYYEKEERGRGNFPDRFSARQFPNYSSELNVNALLLGDSALYLCASSLGAGERYEQYFGPGTRLTVT.

Sample share makes this clonotype medium-sized. This chain connects TRBV19 to TRBJ2-3, with unresolved D. Germline CDR1 LNHDA, CDR2 SQIVND (reference sequence). V was cut by 4 bases and J by 1 base, with 9 bases left in between. This CDR3 is built from 14 residues. CDR3 sequence (DNA): TGTGCCAGTAGTACTGACGGACGCACAGATACGCAGTATTTT. Translation gives CASSTDGRTDTQYF.

The V and J genes are TRBV7-2 and TRBJ2-1; 9 bases align to TRBD2. J gave up 9 bases and V 1 base, and 4 bases lay outside the gene matches. In germline, CDR1 is SGHTA, CDR2 FQGNSA. The CDR3 extends over 14 amino acids. CDR3 bases: TGTGCCAGCAGCTTAGAGCTAGCGGGAATTGAGCAGTTCTTC. Protein: CASSLELAGIEQFF.

This clonotype was detected only a few times. The chain combines TRBV12-3 or TRBV12-4 with TRBJ2-1; no definite D call. Trimming took 6 bases from V and 6 from J, leaving 9 bases between them. The CDR3 extends over 12 amino acids. The CDR3 DNA is TGTGCCAGCAGCCTATTAGCCAATGAGCAGTTCTTC. Residues: CASSLLANEQFF.

The chain couples TRBV20-1 to TRBJ1-4, with a weak D call TRBD1 (6 bases). CDR3 length: 14 residues. The V and J ends lost 6 bases and 2 bases respectively, with 13 bases between them. CDR1 is DFQATT and CDR2 is SNEGSKA in the germline V gene (reference sequence). The chain's CDR3 is CSALTQGTNEKLFF. As DNA, the CDR3 is TGCAGTGCCCTGACGCAGGGGACTAATGAAAAACTGTTTTTT.

The table lists this clonotype with a few counts. The rearrangement links TRBV6-1 to TRBJ2-4; the D gene is possibly TRBD1 (6 bases). The CDR3 contains 16 residues. CDR1 is MNHNS and CDR2 is SASEGT in the germline V gene. The V end was cut by 0 bases, the J end by 1 base, with 10 bases between. DNA for the CDR3: TGTGCCAGCAGTGAAGCCCCAACAGGGGCCAAAAACATTCAGTACTTC. Translation gives CASSEAPTGAKNIQYF.

The V and J genes are TRBV6-1 and TRBJ2-2; TRBD1 might be the D (6 bases). In germline, CDR1 is MNHNS, CDR2 SASEGT. The CDR3 is made up of 17 amino acids. V was pared by 6 bases and J by 0 bases, with 17 bases between. The CDR3 here is CASRVLPGQANTGELFF. The CDR3 nucleotides are TGTGCCAGCAGGGTTCTTCCGGGACAAGCGAACACCGGGGAGCTGTTTTTT.

The chain has TRBV10-3 and TRBJ1-4, with 7 bases aligning to TRBD1. Losses at the gene ends were 5 bases for V and 13 bases for J; bases not matched to a gene: 16. The CDR3 sequence is 15 residues long. Germline-derived CDR1 and CDR2 are ENHRY and SYGVKD. The CDR3 bases are TGTGCCATCAGTAGAGACAACAGGGGTGGCGATGGACTGTTTTTT. This translates into CAISRDNRGGDGLFF.

V usage is TRBV28 and J usage is TRBJ2-5; a possible D gene is TRBD1 (5 bases). CDR3 size: 15 residues. V was clipped by 6 bases and J by 1 base, with 15 bases between them. Germline CDR1 reads MDHEN; CDR2 reads SYDVKM. The CDR3 DNA sequence: TGTGCCAGCAGCCGTCCTGGTCAGGGCCAAGAGACCCAGTACTTC. Encoded protein: CASSRPGQGQETQYF.

This clonotype is labeled medium-sized. V is TRBV19 and J is TRBJ2-1; D is possibly TRBD1 or TRBD2 (5 bases each). Trimming left V 4 bases short and J 6 bases short, with 16 bases between. Germline V gene data show CDR1 as LNHDA and CDR2 as SQIVND (reference sequence). The CDR3 totals 15 residues. CDR3 in DNA: TGTGCCAGTAGTAAAAGACAGACGGACTTCAATGAGCAGTTCTTC. Its protein is CASSKRQTDFNEQFF.

This chain joins TRBV7-2 and TRBJ2-6, with TRBD1 identical over 8 bases. The CDR3 contains 18 residues. V was clipped by 1 base and J by 4 bases; unmatched bases: 9. Germline CDR1 SGHTA, CDR2 FQGNSA. CDR3 loop: CASSLEARGRSGANVLTF. As DNA, the CDR3 is TGTGCCAGCAGCTTAGAGGCCAGGGGGCGTTCAGGGGCCAACGTCCTGACTTTC.

The chain is built from TRBV11-3 and TRBJ2-3, with D perhaps matching TRBD2 (6 bases). This CDR3 contains 15 residues. CDR1 SGHNT and CDR2 YENEEA come from the germline V gene. V was shortened by 5 bases and J by 0 bases, with 12 bases between the two germline ends. CDR3 protein: CASSQVAASTDTQYF. The CDR3 bases are TGTGCCAGCAGCCAAGTAGCGGCTAGCACAGATACGCAGTATTTT.

Only a few counts were recorded for this clonotype. This chain connects TRBV6-1 to TRBJ1-5; D may be TRBD1 (6 bases). The germline V gene encodes CDR1 MNHNS and CDR2 SASEGT. Trimming stripped 1 base from V and 6 bases from J, with 16 bases between. This CDR3 comprises 16 residues. The CDR3 bases are TGTGCCAGCAGTGAAGATGTGGGGGGCGCATTTCAGCCCCAGCATTTT. The encoded protein is CASSEDVGGAFQPQHF.

Only a few counts were recorded for this clonotype. The chain joins TRBV6-5 to TRBJ1-2; perhaps TRBD1 as D (6 bases). This CDR3 has 13 residues. The germline V and J ends were trimmed by 6 bases and 7 bases, with 15 bases remaining between them. Looked up from germline, CDR1 is MNHEY and CDR2 is SVGAGI. The CDR3 sequence is CASSRPGTFGYTF. In DNA, the CDR3 is TGTGCCAGCAGCCGTCCCGGGACATTTGGCTACACCTTC.

This sequence joins TRBV20-1 and TRBJ2-7; tentative D call: TRBD1 (5 bases). This CDR3 is built from 12 residues. Germline V lookup: CDR1 DFQATT, CDR2 SNEGSKA (reference sequence). With 4 bases removed from V and 2 bases from J, the gap between germline ends came to 9 bases. CDR3 in amino acids: CSATRAPYEQYF. CDR3 in DNA: TGCAGTGCTACCAGGGCTCCCTACGAGCAGTACTTC.

This clonotype was observed a handful of times. The rearrangement joins TRBV14 to TRBJ2-1, with a weak D call TRBD2 (6 bases). Trimming stripped 2 bases from V and 14 bases from J, with 16 bases between. CDR1 SGHDN and CDR2 FVKESK come from the germline V gene. This CDR3 has 13 amino acids. CDR3 nucleotides: TGTGCCAGCAGCCAAACTACGCGGGGAGTGGAGTTCTTC. It is translated as CASSQTTRGVEFF.

This chain uses TRBV11-3 with TRBJ2-7, with 9 bases identical to TRBD1. This CDR3 is built from 15 residues. Germline lookup yields CDR1 SGHNT and CDR2 YENEEA. V lost 2 bases and J lost 7; bases outside the gene matches: 9. CDR3 protein: CASSLTGTGSREQYF. CDR3 nucleotides: TGTGCCAGCAGCTTAACGGGGACAGGGTCCCGAGAGCAGTACTTC. Combining the CDR3 with reference TRBV11-3 and TRBJ2-7 gives the whole variable domain EAGVVQSPRYKIIEKKQPVAFWCNPISGHNTLYWYLQNLGQGPELLIRYENEEAVDDSQLPKDRFSAERLKGVDSTLKIQPAELGDSAVYLCASSLTGTGSREQYFGPGTRLTVT.